Listed below are T cell receptor beta chains from one sample, sequenced in a study of tumor and adjacent non-tumor tissue in lung cancer. One entry per CDR3 protein, called by TCRdb with MiXCR from the multiplex PCR reads. The table lists about 110,000 distinct CDR3 sequences, about 63% of them singletons. Sequenced: distant non-tumor lung tissue. These TCRs come from a man in his fifties or sixties with non-small cell lung cancer. CDR3s include the opening cysteine and the closing phenylalanine or tryptophan. A D gene is named only where the DNA matches it firmly. Size is omitted from some rows. Given values are once, few, many or a class for expanded clones.

abundance: -
j_gene: TRBJ2-3
d_gene: -
v_gene: TRBV29-1
CDR3aa: CSGGREHGTDTQYF
CDR3nt: TGCAGCGGGGGAAGGGAACATGGCACAGATACGCAGTATTTT

abundance: -
j_gene: TRBJ2-2
d_gene: -
v_gene: TRBV5-6
CDR3aa: CACSPTRTSTGKLFF
CDR3nt: TGTGCCTGCAGCCCAACAAGAACCAGCACCGGGAAGCTGTTTTTT

abundance: -
j_gene: TRBJ1-2
d_gene: TRBD1
v_gene: TRBV20-1
CDR3aa: CSAGQGAGGYTF
CDR3nt: TGCAGTGCGGGACAGGGAGCGGGTGGCTACACCTTC

abundance: many
j_gene: TRBJ1-1
d_gene: -
v_gene: TRBV6-1
CDR3aa: CASRIGGGNTEAFF
CDR3nt: TGTGCCAGCAGGATAGGGGGGGGGAACACTGAAGCTTTCTTT

abundance: -
j_gene: TRBJ2-6
d_gene: -
v_gene: TRBV11-2
CDR3aa: CARSLIPGETNVLTF
CDR3nt: TGTGCCAGGAGCTTGATACCTGGGGAGACCAACGTCCTGACTTTC

abundance: many
j_gene: TRBJ2-3
d_gene: TRBD1
v_gene: TRBV11-2
CDR3aa: CASSLRTGSDTQYF
CDR3nt: TGTGCCAGCAGCCTCCGGACAGGGAGTGATACGCAGTATTTT

abundance: few
j_gene: TRBJ2-7
d_gene: -
v_gene: TRBV20-1
CDR3aa: CSAREGGQHYEQYF
CDR3nt: TGCAGTGCTAGAGAGGGGGGACAGCACTACGAGCAGTACTTC

abundance: few
j_gene: TRBJ2-2
d_gene: -
v_gene: TRBV20-1
CDR3aa: CSAQIGPNTGELFF
CDR3nt: TGCAGTGCACAAATCGGGCCCAACACCGGGGAGCTGTTTTTT

abundance: -
j_gene: TRBJ1-1
d_gene: -
v_gene: TRBV12-3/TRBV12-4
CDR3aa: CANSLETHNTEAFF
CDR3nt: TGTGCCAACAGTTTAGAAACACATAACACTGAAGCTTTCTTT

abundance: -
j_gene: TRBJ2-7
d_gene: -
v_gene: TRBV2
CDR3aa: CASTWDRANPYEQYF
CDR3nt: TGTGCCAGCACTTGGGACCGAGCCAACCCCTACGAGCAGTACTTC

abundance: -
j_gene: TRBJ2-6
d_gene: -
v_gene: TRBV10-2
CDR3aa: CASSGVNAISGANVMTF
CDR3nt: TGCGCCAGCAGTGGAGTAAACGCGATCTCTGGGGCCAATGTCATGACTTTC